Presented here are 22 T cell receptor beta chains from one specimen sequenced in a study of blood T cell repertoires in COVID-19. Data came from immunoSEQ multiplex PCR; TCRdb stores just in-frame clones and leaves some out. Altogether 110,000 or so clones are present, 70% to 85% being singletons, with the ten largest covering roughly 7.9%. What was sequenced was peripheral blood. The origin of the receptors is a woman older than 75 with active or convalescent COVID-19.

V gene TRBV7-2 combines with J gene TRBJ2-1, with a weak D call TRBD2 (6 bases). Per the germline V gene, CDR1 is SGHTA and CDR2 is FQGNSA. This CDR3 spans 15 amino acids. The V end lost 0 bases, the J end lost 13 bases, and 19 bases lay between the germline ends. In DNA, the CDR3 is TGTGCCAGCAGCTTAGCGGGGGGTACCCGGACTCCTCAGTTCTTC. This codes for CASSLAGGTRTPQFF.

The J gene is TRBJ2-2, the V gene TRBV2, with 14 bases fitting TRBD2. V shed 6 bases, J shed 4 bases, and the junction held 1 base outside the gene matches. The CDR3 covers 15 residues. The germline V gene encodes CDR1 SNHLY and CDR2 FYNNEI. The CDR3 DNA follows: TGTGCCAGCAGGGGACTAGCGGGAGCCACCGGGGAGCTGTTTTTT. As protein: CASRGLAGATGELFF.

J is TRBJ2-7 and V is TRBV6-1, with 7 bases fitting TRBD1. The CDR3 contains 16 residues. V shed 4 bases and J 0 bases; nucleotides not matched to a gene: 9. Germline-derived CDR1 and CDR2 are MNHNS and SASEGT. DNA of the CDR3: TGTGCCAGCAGTGGGTACAGGGGCATGAGCTCCTACGAGCAGTACTTC. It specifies CASSGYRGMSSYEQYF.

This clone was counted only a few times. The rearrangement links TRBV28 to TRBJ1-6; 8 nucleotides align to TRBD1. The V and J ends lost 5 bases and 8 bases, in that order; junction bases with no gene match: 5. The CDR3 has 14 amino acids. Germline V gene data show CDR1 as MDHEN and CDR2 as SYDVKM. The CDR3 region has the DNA TGTGCCAGCAGTGGGGGACAGGCCTATTCACCCCTCCACTTT. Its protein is CASSGGQAYSPLHF.

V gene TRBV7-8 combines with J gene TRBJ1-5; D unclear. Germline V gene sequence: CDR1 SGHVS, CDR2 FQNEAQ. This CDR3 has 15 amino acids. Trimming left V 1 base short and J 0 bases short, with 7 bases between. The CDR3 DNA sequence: TGTGCCAGCAGCTTAGAGAGTCATAGCAATCAGCCCCAGCATTTT. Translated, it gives CASSLESHSNQPQHF.

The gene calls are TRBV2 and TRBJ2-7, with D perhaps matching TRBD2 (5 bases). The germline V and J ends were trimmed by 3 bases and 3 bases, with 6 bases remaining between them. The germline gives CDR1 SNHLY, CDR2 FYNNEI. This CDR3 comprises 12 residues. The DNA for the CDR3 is TGTGCCAGCAGTGACGGGGACTACGAGCAGTACTTC. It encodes CASSDGDYEQYF.

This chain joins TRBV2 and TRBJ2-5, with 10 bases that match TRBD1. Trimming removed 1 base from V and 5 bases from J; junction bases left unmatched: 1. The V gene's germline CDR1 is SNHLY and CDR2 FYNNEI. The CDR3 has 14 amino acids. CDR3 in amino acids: CASSEGQGAETQYF. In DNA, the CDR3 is TGTGCCAGCAGTGAAGGACAGGGGGCTGAGACCCAGTACTTC.

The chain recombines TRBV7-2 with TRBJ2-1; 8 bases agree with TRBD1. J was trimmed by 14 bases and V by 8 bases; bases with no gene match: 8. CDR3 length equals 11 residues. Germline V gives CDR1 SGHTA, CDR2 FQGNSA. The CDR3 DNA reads TGTGCCAGCCCAGGGCAGGGGGCTAAGTTCTTC. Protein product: CASPGQGAKFF.

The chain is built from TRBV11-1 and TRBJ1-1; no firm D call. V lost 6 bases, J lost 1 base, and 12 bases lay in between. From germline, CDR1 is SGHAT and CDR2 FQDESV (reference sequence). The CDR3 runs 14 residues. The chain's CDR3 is CASSFDWRNTEAFF. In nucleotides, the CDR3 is TGTGCCAGCAGTTTCGACTGGAGGAACACTGAAGCTTTCTTT.

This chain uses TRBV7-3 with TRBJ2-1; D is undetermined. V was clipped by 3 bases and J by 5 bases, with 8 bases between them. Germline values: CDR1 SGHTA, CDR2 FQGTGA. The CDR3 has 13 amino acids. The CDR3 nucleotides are TGTGCCAGCAGCTTCAGCCGGGACAATGAGCAGTTCTTC. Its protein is CASSFSRDNEQFF. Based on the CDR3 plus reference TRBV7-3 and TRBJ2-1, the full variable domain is GAGVSQTPSNKVTEKGKYVELRCDPISGHTALYWYRQSLGQGPEFLIYFQGTGAADDSGLPNDRFFAVRPEGSVSTLKIQRTERGDSAVYLCASSFSRDNEQFFGPGTRLTVL.

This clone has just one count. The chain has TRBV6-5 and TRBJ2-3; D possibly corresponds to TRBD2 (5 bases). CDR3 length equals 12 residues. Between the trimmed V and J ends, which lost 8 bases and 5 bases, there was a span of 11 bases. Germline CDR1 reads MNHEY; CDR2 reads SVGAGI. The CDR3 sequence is CASWRTGDTQYF. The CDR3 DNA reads TGTGCCAGCTGGAGGACCGGAGATACGCAGTATTTT.

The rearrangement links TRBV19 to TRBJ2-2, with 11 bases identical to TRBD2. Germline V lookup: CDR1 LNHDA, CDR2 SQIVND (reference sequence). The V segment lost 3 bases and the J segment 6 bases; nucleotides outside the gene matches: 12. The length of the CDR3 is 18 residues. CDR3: CASSIFYSLAGGPGELFF. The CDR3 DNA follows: TGTGCCAGTAGTATTTTTTATTCGCTAGCGGGAGGCCCCGGGGAGCTGTTTTTT.

The CDR3 coding sequence is TGTGCCATCAGAGGGACAGGGGACAGCTCTGGGGCCAACGTCCTGACTTTC. It encodes CAIRGTGDSSGANVLTF. The chain carries TRBV10-3 and TRBJ2-6, with TRBD1 matching over 10 bases. The CDR3 runs 17 residues. Trimming at V came to 6 bases and at J to 0 bases, leaving 5 bases not matched to a gene. The germline CDR1 and CDR2 sequences are ENHRY and SYGVKD.

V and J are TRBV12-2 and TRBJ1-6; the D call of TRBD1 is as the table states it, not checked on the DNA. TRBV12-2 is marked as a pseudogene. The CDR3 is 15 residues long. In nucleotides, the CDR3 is TGTGCAAGTCGCTTAAGAAGGCACAGGGTTTCACCCCTCCACTTT. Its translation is CASRLRRHRVSPLHF.

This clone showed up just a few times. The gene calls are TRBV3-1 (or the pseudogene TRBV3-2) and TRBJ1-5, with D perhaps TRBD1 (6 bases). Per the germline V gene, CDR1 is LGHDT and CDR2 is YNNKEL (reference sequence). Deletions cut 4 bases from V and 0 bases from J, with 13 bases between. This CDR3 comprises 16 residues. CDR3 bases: TGTGCCAGCAGCCGGGGACACATCTATAGCAATCAGCCCCAGCATTTT. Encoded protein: CASSRGHIYSNQPQHF.

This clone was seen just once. The CDR3 DNA sequence: TGTGCCAGTAGTGAGGGAGCCGGCCCCAATGAGCAGTTCTTC. Its protein is CASSEGAGPNEQFF. The gene calls are TRBV19 and TRBJ2-1, with TRBD2 as a possible D gene (5 bases). CDR1 and CDR2 from the germline V gene are LNHDA and SQIVND (reference sequence). V was cut by 5 bases and J by 6 bases, with 14 bases left in between. This CDR3 comprises 14 residues.

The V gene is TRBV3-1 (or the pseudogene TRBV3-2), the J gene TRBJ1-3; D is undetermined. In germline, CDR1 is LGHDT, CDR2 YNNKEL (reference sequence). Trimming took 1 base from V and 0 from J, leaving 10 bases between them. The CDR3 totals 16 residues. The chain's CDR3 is CASSQAAIGSGNTIYF. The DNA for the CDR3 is TGTGCCAGCAGCCAAGCCGCTATTGGCTCTGGAAACACCATATATTTT.

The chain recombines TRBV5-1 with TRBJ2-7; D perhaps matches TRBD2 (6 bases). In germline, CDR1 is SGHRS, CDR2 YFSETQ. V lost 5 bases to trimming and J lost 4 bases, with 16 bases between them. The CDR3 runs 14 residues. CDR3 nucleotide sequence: TGCGCCAGCAGGGGGGTTCTCGGGAGTTACGAGCAGTACTTC. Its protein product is CASRGVLGSYEQYF. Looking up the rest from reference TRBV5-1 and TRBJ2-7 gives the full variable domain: KAGVTQTPRYLIKTRGQQVTLSCSPISGHRSVSWYQQTPGQGLQFLFEYFSETQRNKGNFPGRFSGRQFSNSRSEMNVSTLELGDSALYLCASRGVLGSYEQYFGPGTRLTVT.

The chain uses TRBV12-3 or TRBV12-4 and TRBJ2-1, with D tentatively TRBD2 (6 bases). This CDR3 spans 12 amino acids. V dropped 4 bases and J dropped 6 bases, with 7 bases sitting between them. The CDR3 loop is CASSSTSNEQFF. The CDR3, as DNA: TGTGCCAGCAGTTCGACTAGCAATGAGCAGTTCTTC.

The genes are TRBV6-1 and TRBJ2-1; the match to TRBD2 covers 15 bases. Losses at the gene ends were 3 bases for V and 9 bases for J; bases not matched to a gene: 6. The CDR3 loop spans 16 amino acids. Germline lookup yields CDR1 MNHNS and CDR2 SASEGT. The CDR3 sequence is CASSETRTSGRVEQFF. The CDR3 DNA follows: TGTGCCAGCAGTGAGACACGGACTAGCGGGAGGGTTGAGCAGTTCTTC.

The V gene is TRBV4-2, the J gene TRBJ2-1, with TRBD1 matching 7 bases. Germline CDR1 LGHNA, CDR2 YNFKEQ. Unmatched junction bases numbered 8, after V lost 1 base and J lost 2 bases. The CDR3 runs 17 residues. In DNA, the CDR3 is TGTGCCAGCAGCCAAGGGAGGAGTGACAGGGCCTACAATGAGCAGTTCTTC. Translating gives CASSQGRSDRAYNEQFF.

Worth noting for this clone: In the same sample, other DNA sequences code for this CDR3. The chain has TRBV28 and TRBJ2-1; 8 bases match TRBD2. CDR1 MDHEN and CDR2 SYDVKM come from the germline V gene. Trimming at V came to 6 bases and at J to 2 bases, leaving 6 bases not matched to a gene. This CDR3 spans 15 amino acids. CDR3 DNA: TGTGCCAGCAGCCCGGCCGGGAGGGCCTACAATGAGCAGTTCTTC. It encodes CASSPAGRAYNEQFF.